This T cell receptor beta chain was recovered during a study of T cells in localized non-small cell lung cancer. Notes on the study in general: Uninvolved adjacent lung showed higher T cell clonality than tumor. Sequencing was limited to one tumor region, leaving the possibility of heterogeneity open. In adjacent lung appeared a median around 59 of the top 100 tumor clones. Patients showing higher blood T cell density tended to see longer overall survival.

Assay used: immunoSEQ multiplex PCR; TCRdb lists only in-frame clones, some missing. The repertoire consists of around 90,000 clones, with roughly 80% occurring once and the leading ten covering 15% to 20%. A single count supports this clone. The target antigen is unknown. Germline V gene lookup returns CDR1 SQVTM and CDR2 ANQGSEA. V shed 2 bases and J shed 0 bases, with 10 bases lying between them. This CDR3 is 14 amino acids long. This sequence originates from a man aged 35 to 69 with stage II squamous cell lung carcinoma. This sample comprised PBMCs, obtained before any cancer treatment. This chain connects TRBV29-1 to TRBJ1-2, with D uncertain. The CDR3 sequence: CSVEWSNTNYGYTF. The CDR3 DNA is TGCAGCGTTGAATGGTCAAACACTAACTATGGCTACACCTTC.